This T cell receptor (beta chain) was captured in a study of blood T cell repertoires in COVID-19. At the level of the study: Recovery among Cohort 3 donors was established by two negative PCRs, clearance, or symptom resolution. The cDNA or gDNA used as material had been derived from T cells, B-cell-depleted T cells, or PBMCs.

This CDR3 is built from 14 residues. Trimming shortened V by 3 bases and J by 2 bases, and 10 bases separated the two germline ends. The germline V gene encodes CDR1 KGHSH and CDR2 LQKENI. Participants came from fewer than 25 US areas, aged roughly 18 to 90 years. Profiling relied on immunoSEQ multiplex PCR, and the TCRdb table lists in-frame clones only, not all of them. Of some 300,000 clones in the sample, more than 75% were seen once. The sequenced material came from PBMCs or T cells enriched from blood (not recorded which). The chain is built from TRBV18 and TRBJ2-5; TRBD1 is a possible D gene (5 bases). The receptor's source is a woman aged 60-75 years in a cohort exposed to, infected with or recovered from COVID-19 (not recorded which). The CDR3 sequence: CASSPGRVQETQYF. The CDR3 DNA reads TGTGCCAGCTCACCGGGCAGGGTTCAAGAGACCCAGTACTTC.